This T cell receptor beta chain appears in the sequencing data of a study of cytomegalovirus exposure and HLA in healthy donors. Trimming at V came to 6 bases and at J to 2 bases, leaving 7 bases not matched to a gene. Germline-derived CDR1 and CDR2 are SQVTM and ANQGSEA. There are 14 residues in the CDR3. Only in-frame clones appear in the TCRdb table, and some are missing; sequencing was by immunoSEQ multiplex PCR. The sample holds roughly 150,000 clones, 88% seen once. The chain uses TRBV29-1 and TRBJ2-7, with 10 bases aligning to TRBD2. The sequence was obtained from a man between 18 and 29 years old in good health and CMV-seronegative. What was sequenced was PBMCs. CDR3 region: CSVFDSGRAYEQYF. CDR3 DNA: TGCAGCGTGTTCGACAGCGGGAGGGCCTACGAGCAGTACTTC.